This T cell receptor beta chain was documented in a study of T cell responses to AZD1222 COVID-19 vaccine. Findings and caveats of the study: Among the donors, most were white British and more were female, and clonal diversity was possibly underestimated. With two AZD1222 doses given, Spike-specific TCR breadth and depth both rose. Nearly half of the spike-specific TCRs reportedly recognize variant regions that carry no mutations. Only a handful of people who got AZD1222 tested seropositive at baseline.

Only in-frame clones appear in the TCRdb table, and some are missing; sequencing was by immunoSEQ multiplex PCR. The sample has some 180,000 clones, 85% to 95% seen once. This clone was observed once. No antigen is known for it. The CDR3 is made up of 14 amino acids. From germline, CDR1 is MGHRA and CDR2 YSYEKL. Trimming shortened V by 4 bases and J by 4 bases, and 13 bases separated the two germline ends. Material: peripheral blood, obtained on day 0 of AZD1222 vaccination. The TCR sequence derives from an adult in good health. The chain links TRBV4-1 to TRBJ1-1; D not resolved. CDR3 coding DNA: TGCGCCAGCAGCCCTCGGTTTGAGGTCACTGAAGCTTTCTTT. Its protein product is CASSPRFEVTEAFF.